This TCR beta chain was retrieved from a study of blood T cell repertoires in COVID-19. For the study at large: PBMCs, B-cell-depleted T cells, or T cells provided the cDNA or gDNA that made up the material.

V was pared by 4 bases and J by 3 bases, with 16 bases between. CDR3 size: 16 residues. Germline values: CDR1 LGHDT, CDR2 YNNKEL (reference sequence). Assay used: immunoSEQ multiplex PCR; TCRdb lists only in-frame clones, some missing. The table has some 250,000 clones, approximately 84% seen once; the top ten hold 3% to 4%. This TCR derives from a woman in her 40s with acute COVID-19. Sequencing was carried out using PBMCs or T cells enriched from blood (not recorded which). The rearrangement joins TRBV3-1 (or the pseudogene TRBV3-2) to TRBJ2-1, with a tentative D call TRBD1 (6 bases). The CDR3 nucleotides read TGTGCCAGCAGCCGAACCTCGGGACAAGGCTACAATGAGCAGTTCTTC. Its translation: CASSRTSGQGYNEQFF.